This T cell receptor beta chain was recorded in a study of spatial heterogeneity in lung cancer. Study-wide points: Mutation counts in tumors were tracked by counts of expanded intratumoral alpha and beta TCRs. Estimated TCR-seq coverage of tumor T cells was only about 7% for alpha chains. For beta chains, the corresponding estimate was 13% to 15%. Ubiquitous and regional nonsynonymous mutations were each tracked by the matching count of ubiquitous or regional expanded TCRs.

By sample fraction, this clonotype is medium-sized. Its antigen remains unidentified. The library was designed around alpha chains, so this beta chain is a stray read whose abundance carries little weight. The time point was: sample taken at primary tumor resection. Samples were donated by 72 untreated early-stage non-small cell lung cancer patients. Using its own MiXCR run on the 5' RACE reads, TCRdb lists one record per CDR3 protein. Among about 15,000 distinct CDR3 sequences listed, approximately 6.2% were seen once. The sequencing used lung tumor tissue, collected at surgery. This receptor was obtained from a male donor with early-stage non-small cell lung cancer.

The CDR3 is CSAVTSGRAIDTQYF. CDR3 nucleotides: TGCAGTGCTGTGACTAGCGGGAGGGCCATAGATACGCAGTATTTT. The V and J genes are TRBV20-1 and TRBJ2-3; 14 bases match TRBD2. CDR3 length equals 15 residues. Trimming at V came to 5 bases and at J to 5 bases, leaving 6 bases not matched to a gene. Per germline, CDR1 DFQATT and CDR2 SNEGSKA (reference sequence).